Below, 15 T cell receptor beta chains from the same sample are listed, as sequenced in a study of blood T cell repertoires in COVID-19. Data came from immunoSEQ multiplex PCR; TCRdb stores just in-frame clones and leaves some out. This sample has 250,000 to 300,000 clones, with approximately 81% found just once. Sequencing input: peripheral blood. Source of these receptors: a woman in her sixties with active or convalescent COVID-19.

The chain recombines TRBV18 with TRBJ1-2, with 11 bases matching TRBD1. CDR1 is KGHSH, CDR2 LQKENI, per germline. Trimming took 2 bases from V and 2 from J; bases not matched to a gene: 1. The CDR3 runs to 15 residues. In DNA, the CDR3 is TGTGCCAGCTCACCAGGGGACAGGGGGAACTATGGCTACACCTTC. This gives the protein CASSPGDRGNYGYTF.

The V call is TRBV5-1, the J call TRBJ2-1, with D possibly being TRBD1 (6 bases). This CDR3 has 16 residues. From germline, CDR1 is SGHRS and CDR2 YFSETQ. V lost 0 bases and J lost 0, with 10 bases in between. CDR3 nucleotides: TGCGCCAGCAGCTTGGGAGGACAGTTCTCCTACAATGAGCAGTTCTTC. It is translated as CASSLGGQFSYNEQFF.

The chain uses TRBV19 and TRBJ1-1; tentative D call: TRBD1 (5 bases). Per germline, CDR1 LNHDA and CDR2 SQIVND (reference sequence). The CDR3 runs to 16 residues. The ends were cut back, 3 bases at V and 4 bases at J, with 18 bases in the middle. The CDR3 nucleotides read TGTGCCAGTAGTATCGCCCCTCTTAGGGGTAGCACTGAAGCTTTCTTT. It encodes CASSIAPLRGSTEAFF.

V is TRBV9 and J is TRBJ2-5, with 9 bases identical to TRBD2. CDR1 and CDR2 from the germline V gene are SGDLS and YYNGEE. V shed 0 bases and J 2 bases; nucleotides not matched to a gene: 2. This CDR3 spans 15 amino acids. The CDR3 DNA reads TGTGCCAGCAGCGTAGGTAGCGGGGGTCAAGAGACCCAGTACTTC. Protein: CASSVGSGGQETQYF.

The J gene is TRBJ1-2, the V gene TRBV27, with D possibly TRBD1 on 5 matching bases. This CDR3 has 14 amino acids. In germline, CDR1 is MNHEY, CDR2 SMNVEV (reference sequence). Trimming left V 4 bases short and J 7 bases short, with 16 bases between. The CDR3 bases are TGTGCCAGCAGTTCCGGCCGGGGGGAATTTGGCTACACCTTC. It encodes CASSSGRGEFGYTF.

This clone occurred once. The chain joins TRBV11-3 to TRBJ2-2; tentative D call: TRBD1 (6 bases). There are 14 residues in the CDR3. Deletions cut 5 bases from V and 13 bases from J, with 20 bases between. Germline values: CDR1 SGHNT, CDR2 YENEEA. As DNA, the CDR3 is TGTGCCAGCAGCGGAACCGGACAGTTGCGAGGGCTGTTTTTT. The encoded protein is CASSGTGQLRGLFF.

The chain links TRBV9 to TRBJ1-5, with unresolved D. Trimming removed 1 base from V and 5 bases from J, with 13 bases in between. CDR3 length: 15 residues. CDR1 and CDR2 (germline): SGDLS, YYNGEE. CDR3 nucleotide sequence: TGTGCCAGCAGCGTAACGAGGGCACCGCATCAGCCCCAGCATTTT. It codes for CASSVTRAPHQPQHF.

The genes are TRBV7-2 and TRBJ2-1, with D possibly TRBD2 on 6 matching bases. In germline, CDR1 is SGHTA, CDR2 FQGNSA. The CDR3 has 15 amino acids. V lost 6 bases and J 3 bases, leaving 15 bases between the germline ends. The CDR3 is CASSPGTLNYNEQFF. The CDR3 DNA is TGTGCCAGCAGTCCCGGGACTTTAAACTACAATGAGCAGTTCTTC.

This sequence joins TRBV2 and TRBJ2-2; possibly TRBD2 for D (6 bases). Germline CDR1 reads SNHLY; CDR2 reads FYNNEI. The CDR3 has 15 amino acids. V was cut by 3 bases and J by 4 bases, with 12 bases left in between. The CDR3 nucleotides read TGTGCCAGCAGTGATGGTGGCGGGACCACCGGGGAGCTGTTTTTT. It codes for CASSDGGGTTGELFF.

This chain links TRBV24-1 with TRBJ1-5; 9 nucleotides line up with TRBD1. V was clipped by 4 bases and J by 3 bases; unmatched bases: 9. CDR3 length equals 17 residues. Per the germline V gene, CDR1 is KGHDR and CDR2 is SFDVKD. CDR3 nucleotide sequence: TGTGCCACCAGTGACCCGAGGACAGGGGACTTCAATCAGCCCCAGCATTTT. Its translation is CATSDPRTGDFNQPQHF.

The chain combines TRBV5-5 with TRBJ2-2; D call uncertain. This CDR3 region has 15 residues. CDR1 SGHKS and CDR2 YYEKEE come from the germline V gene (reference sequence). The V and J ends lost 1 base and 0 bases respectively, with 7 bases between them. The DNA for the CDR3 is TGTGCCAGCAGCTTGACACGTGCGAACACCGGGGAGCTGTTTTTT. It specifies CASSLTRANTGELFF.

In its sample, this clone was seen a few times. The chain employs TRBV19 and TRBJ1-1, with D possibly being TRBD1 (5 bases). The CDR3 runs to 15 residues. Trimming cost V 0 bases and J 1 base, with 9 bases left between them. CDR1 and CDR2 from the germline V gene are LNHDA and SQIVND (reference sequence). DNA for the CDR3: TGTGCCAGTAGTATAGACGATCAGGGGAACACTGAAGCTTTCTTT. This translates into CASSIDDQGNTEAFF.

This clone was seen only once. The CDR3 bases are TGTGCCAGCTCACCCCGCTACGAGCAGTACTTC. It specifies CASSPRYEQYF. The rearrangement joins TRBV18 to TRBJ2-7; D gene unclear. Germline CDR1 and CDR2: KGHSH and LQKENI. The CDR3 consists of 11 residues. Deletions cut 3 bases from V and 3 bases from J, with 3 bases between.

The CDR3 DNA follows: TGCGCCAGCAGCCAAGATCCAGGACTCATGAACACTGAAGCTTTCTTT. It encodes CASSQDPGLMNTEAFF. This chain joins TRBV4-3 and TRBJ1-1; D ambiguous. Trimming pared 0 bases from V and 0 bases from J, leaving 11 bases between. Per the germline V gene, CDR1 is LGHNA and CDR2 is YSLEER. This CDR3 comprises 16 residues.

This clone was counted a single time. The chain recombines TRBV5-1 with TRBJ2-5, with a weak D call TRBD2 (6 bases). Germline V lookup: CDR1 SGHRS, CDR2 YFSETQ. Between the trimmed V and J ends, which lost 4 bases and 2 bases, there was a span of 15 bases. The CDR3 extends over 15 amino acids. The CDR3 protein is CASSDLTRGQETQYF. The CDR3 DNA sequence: TGCGCCAGCAGCGACTTGACTAGGGGACAAGAGACCCAGTACTTC.